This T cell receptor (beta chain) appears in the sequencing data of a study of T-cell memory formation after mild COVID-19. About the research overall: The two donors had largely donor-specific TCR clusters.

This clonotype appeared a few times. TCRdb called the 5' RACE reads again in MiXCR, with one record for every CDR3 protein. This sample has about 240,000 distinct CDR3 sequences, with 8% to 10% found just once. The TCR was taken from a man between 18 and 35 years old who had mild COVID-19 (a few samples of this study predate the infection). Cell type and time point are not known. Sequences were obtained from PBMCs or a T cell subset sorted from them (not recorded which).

The CDR3 nucleotides are TGTGCCAGCAGTCTCTACATGGGACTCAAAGGGGCAGATACGCAGTATTTT. Protein: CASSLYMGLKGADTQYF. V usage is TRBV12-3 or TRBV12-4 and J usage is TRBJ2-3, with TRBD2 as a possible D gene (6 bases). Trimming took off 5 bases at V and 4 bases at J, with 22 bases between the two ends. The CDR3 is 17 residues long.